These 4 T cell receptor beta chains were all obtained from the same sample, sequenced in a study of blood T cell repertoires in COVID-19. Only in-frame clones appear in the TCRdb table, and some are missing; sequencing was by immunoSEQ multiplex PCR. The data contain around 150,000 clones, about three quarters of them seen just once; the ten biggest clones take up about 8.4%. Sequencing was done on a sample of peripheral blood. Receptor source: a woman between 45 and 65 years old with active or convalescent COVID-19.

The chain carries TRBV24-1 and TRBJ1-2; tentative D call: TRBD1 (6 bases). The CDR3 is made up of 13 amino acids. Germline-derived CDR1 and CDR2 are KGHDR and SFDVKD. V lost 6 bases and J lost 4, with 11 bases in between. As DNA, the CDR3 is TGTGCCACCAGTCCAACAGGGAGCTATGGCTACACCTTC. Amino acids: CATSPTGSYGYTF.

This clone appeared once. The rearrangement links TRBV5-8 to TRBJ2-1, with 8 bases matching TRBD1. This CDR3 is 15 amino acids long. The germline CDR1 and CDR2 sequences are SGHTS and YDEGEE. V was pared by 4 bases and J by 2 bases, with 5 bases of the junction left unmatched. This chain's CDR3 is CASSIGQGPYNEQFF. The CDR3 coding sequence is TGTGCCAGCAGCATAGGACAGGGCCCCTACAATGAGCAGTTCTTC.

This clone has more than one count but fewer than ten. This chain uses TRBV19 with TRBJ1-3; 8 nucleotides align to TRBD1. Germline lookup yields CDR1 LNHDA and CDR2 SQIVND (reference sequence). The length of the CDR3 is 14 residues. V lost 9 bases and J lost 0; bases outside the gene matches: 4. The CDR3 DNA reads TGTGCCAGCCGACAGGGGAGCTCTGGAAACACCATATATTTT. Translating gives CASRQGSSGNTIYF.

The V and J genes are TRBV5-5 and TRBJ1-5; D is uncertain. Per the germline V gene, CDR1 is SGHKS and CDR2 is YYEKEE (reference sequence). The CDR3 has 15 amino acids. Between the trimmed V and J ends, which lost 0 bases and 0 bases, there was a span of 7 bases. The CDR3 protein is CASSLESYSNQPQHF. CDR3 nucleotides: TGTGCCAGCAGCTTGGAGAGTTATAGCAATCAGCCCCAGCATTTT.